Following are 12 T cell receptor beta chains from one sample sequenced in a study of CD8 T cells in Susac syndrome. RNA, at roughly 0.5 to 1 ug, was reverse transcribed with random hexamers. TCRdb analysed the immunoSEQ multiplex PCR reads with MiXCR anew, one entry per CDR3 protein. Here the sample spans 250,000 to 300,000 distinct CDR3 sequences, approximately 85% being singletons. Sample: CD8+ T cells from PBMCs. These TCRs come from a human donor with multiple sclerosis.

This chain joins TRBV6-5 and TRBJ1-1, with D tentatively TRBD1 (6 bases). V lost 5 bases to trimming and J lost 6 bases, with 16 bases between them. Germline CDR1 and CDR2: MNHEY and SVGAGI. The CDR3 runs to 14 residues. The CDR3 region has the DNA TGTGCCAGCAGTCCACAGGGCCTTCAGGCTGAAGCTTTCTTT. Translated, it gives CASSPQGLQAEAFF.

The chain is built from TRBV20-1 and TRBJ2-3, with a possible D match to TRBD2 (6 bases). Trimming took off 0 bases at V and 5 bases at J, with 12 bases between the two ends. CDR1 and CDR2 from the germline V gene are DFQATT and SNEGSKA (reference sequence). There are 14 residues in the CDR3. The CDR3 spells CSARDIGSEDTQYF. In DNA, the CDR3 is TGCAGTGCTAGAGATATCGGGAGCGAAGATACGCAGTATTTT.

This rearrangement joins TRBV28 to TRBJ2-5; 9 positions match TRBD1. The CDR3 is 16 residues long. Germline assignment: CDR1 MDHEN and CDR2 SYDVKM. V gave up 6 bases and J gave up 6 bases; unmatched junction bases: 14. In DNA, the CDR3 is TGTGCCAGCAGGGGTCTCGGGACAGGGAGGTTGAAGACCCAGTACTTC. It codes for CASRGLGTGRLKTQYF.

The gene calls are TRBV7-9 and TRBJ1-2, with TRBD1 identical over 9 bases. The germline V gene encodes CDR1 SEHNR and CDR2 FQNEAQ (reference sequence). Trimming took 8 bases from V and 8 from J; bases not matched to a gene: 9. CDR3 length equals 13 residues. The CDR3 nucleotides read TGTGCCAGCTACTATAACGACAGGGGGGGCTACACCTTC. As protein: CASYYNDRGGYTF.

The gene calls are TRBV6-5 and TRBJ2-5; weak D call: TRBD1 (6 bases). Between the trimmed V and J ends, which lost 2 bases and 4 bases, there was a span of 20 bases. From germline, CDR1 is MNHEY and CDR2 SVGAGI. This CDR3 comprises 17 residues. The CDR3: CASSYPPPGHHLETQYF. The CDR3 DNA reads TGTGCCAGCAGTTACCCCCCTCCGGGACATCACCTAGAGACCCAGTACTTC.

The chain is built from TRBV29-1 and TRBJ2-1; 7 positions agree with TRBD1. Germline loops: CDR1 SQVTM, CDR2 ANQGSEA. After removal of 7 bases from V and 6 bases from J, the junction contained 12 bases not matched to a gene. The CDR3 loop spans 14 amino acids. The DNA for the CDR3 is TGCAGCGCACCACACAGGGGCGTCGGCAATGAGCAGTTCTTC. Protein product: CSAPHRGVGNEQFF.

The rearrangement joins TRBV12-3 or TRBV12-4 to TRBJ2-1; 8 nucleotides match TRBD1. CDR3 size: 13 residues. Trimming cost V 4 bases and J 9 bases; bases outside gene matches: 5. CDR3: CASSSSTGGEQFF. CDR3 sequence (DNA): TGTGCCAGCAGTTCAAGCACAGGGGGTGAGCAGTTCTTC.

This rearrangement joins TRBV6-5 to TRBJ2-1, with TRBD2 matching 12 bases. Germline lookup yields CDR1 MNHEY and CDR2 SVGAGI. With 2 bases clipped from V and 4 bases from J, the junction kept 9 bases outside the gene matches. The CDR3 contains 18 residues. The DNA of the CDR3 is TGTGCCAGCAGTTACCCGAAAGAAGGACTAGCGGGGTACAATGAGCAGTTCTTC. It yields the protein CASSYPKEGLAGYNEQFF.

In regard to this clonotype: The junction departs from germline at one end; a sequencing error may be responsible. This chain links TRBV27 with TRBJ1-2; unclear D gene. CDR3 length: 15 amino acids. Germline-derived CDR1 and CDR2 are MNHEY and SMNVEV (reference sequence). CDR3 region: CASSTHPGSNSGYTF. Written as DNA, the CDR3 is TGTGCCAGCAGTACGCATCCGGGAAGCAACTCTGGCTACACCTTC.

This clonotype came up once. The chain employs TRBV27 and TRBJ2-1, with 13 bases matching TRBD2. Germline values: CDR1 MNHEY, CDR2 SMNVEV (reference sequence). The CDR3 is 16 residues long. The J segment lost 8 bases and the V segment lost 6 bases, leaving 10 bases of the junction unmatched. This CDR3 is CASSGTSGMPPDEQFF. Here the CDR3 DNA reads TGTGCCAGCAGCGGGACTAGCGGGATGCCCCCGGATGAGCAGTTCTTC.

A single count supports this clonotype. V is TRBV7-9 and J is TRBJ2-7; D not resolved. CDR3 length: 16 amino acids. From germline, CDR1 is SEHNR and CDR2 FQNEAQ (reference sequence). Trimming took off 5 bases at V and 5 bases at J, with 22 bases between the two ends. CDR3 residues: CASSPTDGRYFDEQYF. The CDR3 DNA reads TGTGCCAGCAGCCCGACTGACGGACGGTATTTCGACGAGCAGTACTTC.

The chain couples TRBV3-1 to TRBJ2-1; 9 bases line up with TRBD2. The CDR3 totals 16 residues. J lost 2 bases, V lost 0 bases, and 2 bases had no gene match. Germline lookup yields CDR1 LGHDT and CDR2 YNNKEL (reference sequence). The CDR3 DNA sequence: TGTGCCAGCAGCCAAGAGACTAGCGGAACCTACAATGAGCAGTTCTTC. Translated, it gives CASSQETSGTYNEQFF.